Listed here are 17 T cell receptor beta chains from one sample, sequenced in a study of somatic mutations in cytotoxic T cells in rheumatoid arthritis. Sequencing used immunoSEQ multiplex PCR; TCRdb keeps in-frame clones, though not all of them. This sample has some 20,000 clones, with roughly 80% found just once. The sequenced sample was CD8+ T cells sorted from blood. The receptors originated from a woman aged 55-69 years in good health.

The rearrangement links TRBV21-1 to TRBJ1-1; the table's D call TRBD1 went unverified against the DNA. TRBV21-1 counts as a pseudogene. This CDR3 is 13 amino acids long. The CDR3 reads CASRGRGQGEAFF. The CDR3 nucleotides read TGTGCCAGCAGGGGGCGGGGACAGGGTGAAGCTTTCTTT.

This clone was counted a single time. The CDR3 here is CASSDGPPPYEQYF. DNA of the CDR3: TGTGCCAGCAGTGACGGCCCCCCGCCCTACGAGCAGTACTTC. The chain employs TRBV6-4 and TRBJ2-7, with unresolved D. Germline V lookup: CDR1 MRHNA, CDR2 SNTAGT. V was pared by 2 bases and J by 2 bases, with 10 bases between. The CDR3 runs to 14 residues.

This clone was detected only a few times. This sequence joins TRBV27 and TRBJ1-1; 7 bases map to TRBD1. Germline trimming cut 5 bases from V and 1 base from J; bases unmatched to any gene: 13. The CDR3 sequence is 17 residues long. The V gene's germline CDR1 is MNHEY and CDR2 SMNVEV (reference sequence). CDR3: CASSRTSRGTQNTEAFF. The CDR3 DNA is TGTGCCAGCAGTCGAACGTCCAGGGGGACTCAGAACACTGAAGCTTTCTTT.

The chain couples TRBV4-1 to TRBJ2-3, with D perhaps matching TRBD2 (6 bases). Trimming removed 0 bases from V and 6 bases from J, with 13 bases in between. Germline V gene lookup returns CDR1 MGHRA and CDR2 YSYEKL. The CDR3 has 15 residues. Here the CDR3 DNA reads TGCGCCAGCAGCCAAGAAGGGCCGGCGGGGGATACGCAGTATTTT. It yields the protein CASSQEGPAGDTQYF.

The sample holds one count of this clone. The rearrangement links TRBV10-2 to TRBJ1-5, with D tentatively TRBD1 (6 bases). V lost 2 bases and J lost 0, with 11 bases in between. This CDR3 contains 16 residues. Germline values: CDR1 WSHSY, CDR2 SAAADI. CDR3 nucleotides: TGCGCCAGCAGTGAGGTAGGGGGACTTAGCAATCAGCCCCAGCATTTT. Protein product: CASSEVGGLSNQPQHF.

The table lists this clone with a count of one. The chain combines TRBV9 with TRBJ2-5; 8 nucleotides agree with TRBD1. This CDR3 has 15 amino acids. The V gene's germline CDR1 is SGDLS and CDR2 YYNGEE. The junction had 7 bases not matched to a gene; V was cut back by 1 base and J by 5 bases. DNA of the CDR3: TGTGCCAGCAGCGTATTCGGCAGGGGGCTGGAGACCCAGTACTTC. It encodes CASSVFGRGLETQYF.

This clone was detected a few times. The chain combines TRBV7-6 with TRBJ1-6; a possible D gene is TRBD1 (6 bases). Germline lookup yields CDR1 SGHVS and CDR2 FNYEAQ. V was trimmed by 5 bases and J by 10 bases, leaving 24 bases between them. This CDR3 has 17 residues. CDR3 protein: CASSRASPWTEHSPLHF. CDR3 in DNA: TGTGCCAGCAGCCGGGCCAGCCCGTGGACAGAGCACTCACCCCTCCACTTT.

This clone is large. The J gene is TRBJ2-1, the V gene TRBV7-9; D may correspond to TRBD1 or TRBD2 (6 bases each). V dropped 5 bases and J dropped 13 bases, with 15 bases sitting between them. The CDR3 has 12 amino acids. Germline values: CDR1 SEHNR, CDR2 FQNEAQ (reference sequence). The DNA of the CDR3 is TGTGCCAGCAGCCCCTTCGAGGGGGGACAGTTCTTC. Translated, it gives CASSPFEGGQFF.

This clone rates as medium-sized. The CDR3 DNA sequence: TGTGCCAGCAGTCTGAGGGAAATCTCCTACGAGCAGTACTTC. Translating gives CASSLREISYEQYF. The chain joins TRBV13 to TRBJ2-7, with D perhaps matching TRBD2 (5 bases). Germline CDR1 is PRHDT and CDR2 is FYEKMQ (reference sequence). Trimming stripped 6 bases from V and 0 bases from J, with 12 bases between. This CDR3 has 14 residues.

The DNA of the CDR3 is TGTGCCAGCAGTTTAGGTTGGTGGTCCTACGAGCAGTACTTC. This sequence encodes CASSLGWWSYEQYF. This sequence joins TRBV28 and TRBJ2-5; D is ambiguous. The J call could be wrong; TRBJ2-7 is a better fit for the DNA end. Germline V gene lookup returns CDR1 MDHEN and CDR2 SYDVKM. The length of the CDR3 is 14 residues.

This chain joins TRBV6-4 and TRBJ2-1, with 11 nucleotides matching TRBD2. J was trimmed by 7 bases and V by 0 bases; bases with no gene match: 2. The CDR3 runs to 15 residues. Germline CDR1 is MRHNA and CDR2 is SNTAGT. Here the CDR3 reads CASSDSTSGSNEQFF. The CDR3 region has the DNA TGTGCCAGCAGTGACTCAACTAGCGGGAGTAATGAGCAGTTCTTC.

The CDR3 DNA reads as TGTGCCATCGGGGGGAATGGTGGGGACACTGAAGCTTTCTTT. Translated: CAIGGNGGDTEAFF. The chain joins TRBV10-3 to TRBJ1-1, with a tentative D call TRBD1 (5 bases). CDR3 length: 14 residues. Germline CDR1 is ENHRY and CDR2 is SYGVKD. V lost 8 bases and J lost 3, with 16 bases in between.

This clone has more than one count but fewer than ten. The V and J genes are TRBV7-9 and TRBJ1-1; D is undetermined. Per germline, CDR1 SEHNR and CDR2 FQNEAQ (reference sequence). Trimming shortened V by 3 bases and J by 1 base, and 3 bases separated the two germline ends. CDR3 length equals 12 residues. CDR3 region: CASSFTNTEAFF. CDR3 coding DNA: TGTGCCAGCAGCTTTACGAACACTGAAGCTTTCTTT.

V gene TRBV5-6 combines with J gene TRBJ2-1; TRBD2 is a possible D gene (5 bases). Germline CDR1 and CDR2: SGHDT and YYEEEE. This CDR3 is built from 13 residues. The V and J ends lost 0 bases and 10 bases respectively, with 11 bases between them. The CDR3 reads CASSLGPGGEQFF. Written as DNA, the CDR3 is TGTGCCAGCAGCTTGGGACCCGGCGGGGAGCAGTTCTTC.

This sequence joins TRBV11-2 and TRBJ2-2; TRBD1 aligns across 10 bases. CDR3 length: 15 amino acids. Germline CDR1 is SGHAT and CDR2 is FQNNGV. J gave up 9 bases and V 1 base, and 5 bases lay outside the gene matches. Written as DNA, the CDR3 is TGTGCCAGCAGCTTAGGGACAGGGGGTCCCCGGGAGCTGTTTTTT. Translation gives CASSLGTGGPRELFF.

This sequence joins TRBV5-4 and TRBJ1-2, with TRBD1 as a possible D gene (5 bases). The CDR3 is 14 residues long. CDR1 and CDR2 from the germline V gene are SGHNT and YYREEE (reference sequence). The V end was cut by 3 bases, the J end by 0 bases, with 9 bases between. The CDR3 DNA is TGTGCCAGCAGCTCAGGGTATTCTAACTATGGCTACACCTTC. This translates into CASSSGYSNYGYTF.

The CDR3 sequence: CASSGPTGELFF. The DNA of the CDR3 is TGTGCCAGCAGTGGACCCACCGGGGAGCTGTTTTTT. The J gene is TRBJ2-2, the V gene TRBV6-1; D unresolved. The germline CDR1 and CDR2 sequences are MNHNS and SASEGT. The CDR3 sequence is 12 residues long. The ends were cut back, 4 bases at V and 4 bases at J, with 4 bases in the middle.